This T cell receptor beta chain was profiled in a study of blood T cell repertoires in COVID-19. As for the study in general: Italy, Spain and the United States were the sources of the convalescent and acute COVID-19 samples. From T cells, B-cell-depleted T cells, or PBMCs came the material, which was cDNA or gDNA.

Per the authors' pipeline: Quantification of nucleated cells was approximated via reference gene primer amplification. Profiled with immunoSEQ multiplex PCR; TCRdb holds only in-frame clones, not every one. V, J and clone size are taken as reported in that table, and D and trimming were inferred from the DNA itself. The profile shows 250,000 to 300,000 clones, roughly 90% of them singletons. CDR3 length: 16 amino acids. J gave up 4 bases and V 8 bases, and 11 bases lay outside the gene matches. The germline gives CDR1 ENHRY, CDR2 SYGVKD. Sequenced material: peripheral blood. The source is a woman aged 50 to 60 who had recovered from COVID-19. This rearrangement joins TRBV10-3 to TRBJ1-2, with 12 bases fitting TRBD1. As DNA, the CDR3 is TGTGCCATCCTACACCGGGACAGGGGGCGAACCTATGGCTACACCTTC. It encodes CAILHRDRGRTYGYTF.